This TCR beta chain was captured in a study of control samples from healthy donors and cancer patients. Clones were sequenced by immunoSEQ multiplex PCR, and TCRdb holds only the in-frame ones, with some missing. The sample has about 100,000 clones; 85% to 95% are singletons. The CDR3 has 15 residues. Germline V gene sequence: CDR1 MNHEY, CDR2 SVGEGT. V dropped 6 bases and J dropped 0 bases, with 12 bases sitting between them. Sequencing was done on a sample of blood. The receptor was derived from a man younger than 35 in good health. The chain couples TRBV6-2 or TRBV6-3 to TRBJ1-3; TRBD1 might be the D (5 bases). Here the CDR3 DNA reads TGTGCCAGCAGCCGCGGGACTTCCTCTGGAAACACCATATATTTT. Residues: CASSRGTSSGNTIYF.